The 11 T cell receptor beta chains listed next were all sequenced from one sample in a study of T cells in Graves' hyperthyroidism and ophthalmopathy. RNA transcripts yielded amplified TCR beta CDR3 regions. When the TCR CDR3 underwent first-round RT-PCR, the HTBI primer set was used. TCRdb passed the multiplex PCR reads through MiXCR, listing each CDR3 protein once. The data show around 540,000 distinct CDR3 sequences, with about 15% seen just once and less than 30% held by the top ten. Input material: blood. Receptors were obtained from a woman in her thirties with Graves' ophthalmopathy.

This clonotype was observed a handful of times. The chain uses TRBV28 and TRBJ2-1; TRBD2 agrees at 8 bases. Germline V gene sequence: CDR1 MDHEN, CDR2 SYDVKM. V lost 7 bases, J lost 8 bases, and 13 bases stayed unmatched. The CDR3 runs to 15 residues. The CDR3 spells CASTSLRTSRDEQFF. The DNA of the CDR3 is TGTGCCAGCACTTCACTACGGACTAGCAGGGATGAGCAGTTCTTC.

The gene calls are TRBV29-1 and TRBJ2-3, with D hard to call. The CDR3 spans 15 residues. Between the trimmed V and J ends, which lost 8 bases and 0 bases, there was a span of 18 bases. Germline V gives CDR1 SQVTM, CDR2 ANQGSEA. CDR3 sequence (DNA): TGCAGCTCTACCCCAGACTCCACTAGCACAGATACGCAGTATTTT. Translating it yields CSSTPDSTSTDTQYF.

The sample holds many counts of this clonotype. This chain joins TRBV18 and TRBJ2-1; 8 bases line up with TRBD2. This CDR3 contains 18 residues. Germline assignment: CDR1 KGHSH and CDR2 LQKENI. The ends lost 1 base at V and 0 bases at J; junction bases unmatched: 8. As DNA, the CDR3 is TGTGCCAGCTCACCACGTCTAGCGGGCGGTAACTCCTACAATGAGCAGTTCTTC. Translating it yields CASSPRLAGGNSYNEQFF.

This clonotype was observed at least ten times. The J gene is TRBJ2-7, the V gene TRBV2; a weak D match, TRBD2 (6 bases). The CDR3 length is 13 residues. V was clipped by 4 bases and J by 5 bases, with 12 bases between them. Germline lookup yields CDR1 SNHLY and CDR2 FYNNEI. The DNA of the CDR3 is TGTGCCAGCAGTGTGAGTCGCGGGGACGAGCAGTACTTC. It is translated as CASSVSRGDEQYF.

This clonotype was detected only a few times. This rearrangement joins TRBV9 to TRBJ2-6, with TRBD2 identical over 9 bases. The CDR3 is 19 residues long. Germline lookup yields CDR1 SGDLS and CDR2 YYNGEE. V was clipped by 2 bases and J by 0 bases; unmatched bases: 9. The CDR3 loop reads CASSVRPAGGPSGANVLTF. CDR3 sequence (DNA): TGTGCCAGCAGCGTCCGTCCGGCGGGAGGGCCCTCTGGGGCCAACGTCCTGACTTTC.

This clonotype has a count of ten or more. The chain carries TRBV11-2 and TRBJ2-7; 10 positions match TRBD2. CDR3 length equals 15 residues. Germline values: CDR1 SGHAT, CDR2 FQNNGV. With 0 bases clipped from V and 9 bases from J, the junction kept 8 bases outside the gene matches. CDR3 amino acids: CASSLDWRAGGSQYF. The CDR3 bases are TGTGCCAGCAGCTTAGATTGGCGAGCGGGAGGGTCGCAGTACTTC.

This clonotype was observed a handful of times. The chain recombines TRBV13 with TRBJ1-5; no clear D. Germline V gene lookup returns CDR1 PRHDT and CDR2 FYEKMQ (reference sequence). Deletions cut 5 bases from V and 5 bases from J, with 10 bases between. This CDR3 region has 13 residues. The CDR3 DNA follows: TGTGCCAGCAGCCAAGGAGTTGATCAGCCCCAGCATTTT. As protein: CASSQGVDQPQHF.

This clonotype appeared a few times. This sequence joins TRBV29-1 and TRBJ2-7; D remains unclear. The CDR3 covers 13 residues. Per germline, CDR1 SQVTM and CDR2 ANQGSEA. Trimming shortened V by 4 bases and J by 6 bases, and 16 bases separated the two germline ends. CDR3 sequence: CSVGTTNLGEQYF. CDR3 DNA: TGCAGCGTTGGCACTACTAACTTAGGCGAGCAGTACTTC.

This clonotype was found a few times. This chain links TRBV7-3 with TRBJ2-2; 12 bases map to TRBD2. The germline V gene has CDR1 SGHTA and CDR2 FQGTGA. This CDR3 has 14 amino acids. Losses at the gene ends were 5 bases for V and 7 bases for J; bases not matched to a gene: 2. The CDR3 DNA sequence: TGTGCCAGCAGCCGGACTAGCGGGAACGGGGAGCTGTTTTTT. Its translation: CASSRTSGNGELFF. Combining the CDR3 with reference TRBV7-3 and TRBJ2-2 gives the whole variable domain GAGVSQTPSNKVTEKGKYVELRCDPISGHTALYWYRQSLGQGPEFLIYFQGTGAADDSGLPNDRFFAVRPEGSVSTLKIQRTERGDSAVYLCASSRTSGNGELFFGEGSRLTVL.

In its sample, this clonotype was seen a few times. The chain carries TRBV3-1 and TRBJ2-7, with D possibly matching TRBD2 (6 bases). V lost 3 bases to trimming and J lost 3 bases, with 15 bases between them. Germline loops: CDR1 LGHDT, CDR2 YNNKEL (reference sequence). The CDR3 has 15 residues. The CDR3, as DNA: TGTGCCAGCAGCCATGGGGGGAGGACAAACTACGAGCAGTACTTC. It codes for CASSHGGRTNYEQYF.

In its sample, this clonotype was seen many times. This chain uses TRBV20-1 with TRBJ2-5; 12 bases are a match to TRBD2. Germline values: CDR1 DFQATT, CDR2 SNEGSKA (reference sequence). V lost 6 bases, J lost 5 bases, and 19 bases stayed unmatched. The CDR3 has 18 residues. CDR3: CSATRLAGGPGVGETQYF. DNA of the CDR3: TGCAGTGCAACCCGGCTAGCGGGAGGGCCCGGTGTTGGGGAGACCCAGTACTTC.